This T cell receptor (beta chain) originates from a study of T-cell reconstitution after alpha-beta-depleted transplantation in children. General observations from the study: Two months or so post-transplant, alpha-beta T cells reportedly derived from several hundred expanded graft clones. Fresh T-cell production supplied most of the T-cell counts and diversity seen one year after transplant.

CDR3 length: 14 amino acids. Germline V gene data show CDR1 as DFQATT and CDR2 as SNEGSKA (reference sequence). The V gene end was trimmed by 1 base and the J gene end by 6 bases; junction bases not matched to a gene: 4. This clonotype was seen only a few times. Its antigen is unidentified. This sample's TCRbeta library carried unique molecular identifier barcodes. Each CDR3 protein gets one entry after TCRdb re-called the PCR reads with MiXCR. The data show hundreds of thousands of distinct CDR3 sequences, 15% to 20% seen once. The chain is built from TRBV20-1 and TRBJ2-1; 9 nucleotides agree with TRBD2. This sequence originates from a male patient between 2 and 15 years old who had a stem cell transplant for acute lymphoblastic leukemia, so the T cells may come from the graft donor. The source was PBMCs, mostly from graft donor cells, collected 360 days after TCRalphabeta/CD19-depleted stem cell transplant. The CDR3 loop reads CSARVAGEINEQFF. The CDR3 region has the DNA TGCAGTGCTAGAGTAGCGGGAGAGATCAATGAGCAGTTCTTC.